The rows below give T cell receptor beta chains drawn from one sample of a study of control samples from healthy donors and cancer patients. Sequencing was performed with immunoSEQ multiplex PCR; in TCRdb, only in-frame clones are kept and a portion is missing. Of around 120,000 clones in the sample, about nine tenths were seen once. Sequencing was done on a sample of blood. The receptors come from a middle-aged man in good health. CDR3s include the opening cysteine and the closing phenylalanine or tryptophan. A D gene is named only where the DNA matches it firmly. Size values are once, few and many counts, or a class for expanded clones, and some rows have none.

.	TRBV21-1	.	TRBJ1-5	CASSTQEDRYSNQPQHF	TGTGCCAGCAGCACTCAGGAGGACAGGTATAGCAATCAGCCCCAGCATTTT
once	TRBV6-2/TRBV6-3	TRBD1	TRBJ2-4	CASSPSTDRAIAKNIQYF	TGTGCCAGCAGTCCCTCGACCGACAGGGCGATAGCCAAAAACATTCAGTACTTC
.	TRBV6-1	.	TRBJ1-5	CASSEAGGGNQPQHF	TGTGCCAGCAGTGAAGCAGGGGGAGGCAATCAGCCCCAGCATTTT
.	TRBV18	TRBD1	TRBJ1-1	CASSPDRGQNTEAFF	TGTGCCAGCTCACCAGACAGGGGGCAGAACACTGAAGCTTTCTTT
.	TRBV15	.	TRBJ1-1	CATSRGAHTEAFF	TGTGCCACCAGTCGAGGGGCGCACACTGAAGCTTTCTTT
.	TRBV11-3	.	TRBJ2-2	CASSSMRGANTGELFF	TGTGCCAGCAGCTCCATGAGGGGGGCGAACACCGGGGAGCTGTTTTTT
.	TRBV29-1	.	TRBJ1-1	CSVEQGAVEAFF	TGCAGCGTTGAACAGGGTGCGGTTGAAGCTTTCTTT
.	TRBV5-6	TRBD1	TRBJ1-2	CASSRTGDNYGYTF	TGTGCCAGCAGCCGGACAGGGGATAACTATGGCTACACCTTC
.	TRBV15	TRBD1	TRBJ2-5	CATSATTGLETQYF	TGTGCCACCAGCGCGACGACAGGGCTGGAGACCCAGTACTTC
.	TRBV5-6	.	TRBJ1-2	CASSLGPPTSYGYTF	TGTGCCAGCAGCTTGGGACCCCCGACTAGCTATGGCTACACCTTC
.	TRBV7-3	.	TRBJ1-4	CASSSTGSVEKLFF	TGTGCCAGCAGCTCGACCGGTTCGGTTGAAAAACTGTTTTTT
once	TRBV7-2	.	TRBJ2-1	CASSPRGRRYNEQFF	TGTGCCAGCAGCCCTAGGGGCAGGCGTTACAATGAGCAGTTCTTC
.	TRBV5-1	.	TRBJ1-2	CASSPRGDRKGYTF	TGCGCCAGCAGTCCGAGGGGGGACCGTAAAGGCTACACCTTC
.	TRBV7-2	TRBD1	TRBJ1-2	CASSLLGTGTSHGYTF	TGTGCCAGCAGCTTGTTGGGGACAGGGACCTCCCATGGCTACACCTTC
.	TRBV16	TRBD1	TRBJ1-1	CASSPDRVGAFF	TGTGCCAGCAGCCCCGACAGGGTCGGAGCTTTCTTT
once	TRBV10-3	.	TRBJ1-2	CAIASDPRSPGYTF	TGTGCCATCGCCTCGGACCCTCGGAGTCCGGGCTACACCTTC
.	TRBV24-1	.	TRBJ2-1	CATNGGGLYNEQFF	TGTGCCACAAATGGGGGGGGCCTCTACAATGAGCAGTTCTTC
.	TRBV10-3	.	TRBJ1-5	CAISEGPRGGDQPQHF	TGTGCCATCAGTGAAGGCCCCAGGGGTGGGGATCAGCCCCAGCATTTT
.	TRBV18	TRBD2	TRBJ2-3	CASSFTGGTDTQYF	TGTGCCAGCTCATTCACGGGGGGAACAGATACGCAGTATTTT
.	TRBV3-1/TRBV3-2	.	TRBJ2-7	CASSQGQYYEQYF	TGTGCCAGCAGCCAAGGCCAATACTACGAGCAGTACTTC
.	TRBV11-1	.	TRBJ2-2	CASSFWKGAAGELFF	TGTGCCAGCAGCTTTTGGAAAGGGGCCGCCGGGGAGCTGTTTTTT
.	TRBV5-5	TRBD1	TRBJ1-6	CASSVRTGGLIPLHF	TGTGCCAGCAGCGTTAGGACAGGGGGCTTAATACCCCTCCACTTT
.	TRBV10-1	.	TRBJ1-2	CASSEYPGNGYTF	TGCGCCAGCAGTGAGTATCCAGGGAACGGCTACACCTTC
.	TRBV2	TRBD2	TRBJ2-7	CASTTSGGGEQYF	TGTGCCAGCACGACTAGCGGGGGGGGCGAGCAGTACTTC
.	TRBV24-1	.	TRBJ1-1	CATRPSQGLNTEAFF	TGTGCCACCAGACCATCTCAGGGCCTGAACACTGAAGCTTTCTTT
.	TRBV2	TRBD1	TRBJ2-7	CASKDRDRSYEQYF	TGTGCCAGCAAAGACAGGGATCGCTCCTACGAGCAGTACTTC
.	TRBV6-2/TRBV6-3	TRBD1	TRBJ1-5	CASSKDRGSNQPQHF	TGTGCCAGCAGTAAGGACAGGGGGTCCAATCAGCCCCAGCATTTT
.	TRBV6-5	.	TRBJ2-7	CASSRFSGSYEQYF	TGTGCCAGCAGTCGTTTTAGTGGGTCCTACGAGCAGTACTTC
.	TRBV4-3	TRBD1	TRBJ1-4	CASSQGRGGGIEKLFF	TGCGCCAGCAGCCAAGGACGAGGGGGCGGTATCGAAAAACTGTTTTTT
.	TRBV6-5	.	TRBJ2-6	CASGKWGPGANVLTF	TGTGCCAGCGGGAAATGGGGGCCTGGGGCCAACGTCCTGACTTTC
.	TRBV6-2/TRBV6-3	TRBD1	TRBJ1-2	CASSPGTVYGYTF	TGTGCCAGCAGTCCAGGGACAGTCTATGGCTACACCTTC
.	TRBV30	TRBD2	TRBJ2-7	CAGSRGGAGYEQYF	TGTGCCGGCTCGCGGGGGGGGGCAGGATACGAGCAGTACTTC
.	TRBV4-1	.	TRBJ1-2	CASSQGVLGANYGYTF	TGCGCCAGCAGCCAGGGAGTACTAGGGGCTAACTATGGCTACACCTTC
.	TRBV27	.	TRBJ2-3	CASSLFQGGDTQYF	TGTGCCAGCAGTTTATTTCAGGGTGGAGATACGCAGTATTTT
.	TRBV6-2/TRBV6-3	TRBD1	TRBJ2-7	CASSPTGANSYEQYF	TGTGCCAGCAGCCCCACAGGGGCTAACTCCTACGAGCAGTACTTC
.	TRBV2	TRBD1	TRBJ2-5	CASRRDRAETQYF	TGTGCCAGCAGGAGGGACAGGGCAGAGACCCAGTACTTC
.	TRBV5-4	TRBD2	TRBJ2-1	CASRRFTSGSDEQFF	TGTGCCAGCAGACGTTTTACTAGCGGGTCAGATGAGCAGTTCTTC
.	TRBV25-1	.	TRBJ1-1	CASRRNQAGNTEAFF	TGTGCCAGCAGGAGAAACCAGGCGGGGAACACTGAAGCTTTCTTT
.	TRBV24-1	TRBD1	TRBJ2-3	CATSDQDRKNPTSTDTQYF	TGTGCCACCAGTGATCAGGACAGGAAAAACCCCACTAGCACAGATACGCAGTATTTT
.	TRBV11-3	TRBD1	TRBJ1-3	CASSSRTGRSGNTIYF	TGTGCCAGCAGCTCTAGGACAGGCCGCTCTGGAAACACCATATATTTT
.	TRBV20-1	.	TRBJ2-1	CSASGRRDEQFF	TGCAGTGCTAGTGGGAGAAGGGATGAGCAGTTCTTC
.	TRBV25-1	.	TRBJ2-3	CATRETSTDTHYF	TGTGCCACTAGGGAAACTAGCACAGATACGCATTATTTT